The 21 T cell receptor beta chains presented below share a single source sample, sequenced in a study of blood T cell repertoires in COVID-19. TCRdb keeps only in-frame clones here, not all; method: immunoSEQ multiplex PCR. The sample includes 200,000 to 300,000 clones, roughly 80% of them seen just once. Sequences were obtained from peripheral blood. All receptors derive from a woman of 80 years or more with acute or convalescent COVID-19.

The chain combines TRBV5-1 with TRBJ1-1; unclear D gene. The CDR3 spans 14 residues. V lost 5 bases, J lost 0 bases, and 11 bases lay in between. Germline CDR1 reads SGHRS; CDR2 reads YFSETQ. The CDR3 reads CASSSGIMNTEAFF. The CDR3 nucleotides are TGCGCCAGCAGTTCCGGGATTATGAACACTGAAGCTTTCTTT.

V gene TRBV12-3 or TRBV12-4 combines with J gene TRBJ2-1; TRBD2 agrees at 7 bases. The CDR3 is 13 amino acids. Trimming removed 6 bases from V and 5 bases from J; junction bases left unmatched: 4. The DNA for the CDR3 is TGTGCCAGCAGCGCGACTAGCAACAATGAGCAGTTCTTC. It translates to CASSATSNNEQFF.

The chain couples TRBV28 to TRBJ2-7; D not resolved. The CDR3 sequence is 11 residues long. Trimming took 4 bases from V and 5 from J, leaving 6 bases between them. Germline V gene lookup returns CDR1 MDHEN and CDR2 SYDVKM. CDR3 amino acids: CASSYRDEQYF. CDR3 sequence (DNA): TGTGCCAGCAGTTATCGGGACGAGCAGTACTTC.

The chain uses TRBV6-5 and TRBJ2-3, with 7 bases fitting TRBD1. Germline V CDR1 and CDR2: MNHEY, SVGAGI. The J segment lost 5 bases and the V segment lost 4 bases, leaving 6 bases of the junction unmatched. The CDR3 has 14 residues. The CDR3, as DNA: TGTGCCAGCAGTTTATCGGACAGGCGAGATACGCAGTATTTT. This translates into CASSLSDRRDTQYF.

This chain uses TRBV6-1 with TRBJ2-7; TRBD2 matches at 13 bases. The germline gives CDR1 MNHNS, CDR2 SASEGT. Germline trimming cut 3 bases from V and 2 bases from J; bases unmatched to any gene: 10. This CDR3 comprises 18 residues. The CDR3 here is CASSDTGLAGRGAYEQYF. In DNA, the CDR3 is TGTGCCAGCAGTGATACGGGACTAGCGGGAAGAGGGGCCTACGAGCAGTACTTC.

V and J are TRBV4-1 and TRBJ2-7; D perhaps matches TRBD2 (6 bases). CDR3 length: 14 residues. CDR1 MGHRA and CDR2 YSYEKL come from the germline V gene. Trimming left V 4 bases short and J 0 bases short, with 10 bases between. The CDR3, as DNA: TGCGCCAGCAGCCGGAGGGACGGCTCCTACGAGCAGTACTTC. It yields the protein CASSRRDGSYEQYF.

Many counts were recorded for this clone. The chain links TRBV6-5 to TRBJ1-6; tentative D call: TRBD1 (5 bases). The CDR3 extends over 15 amino acids. V was shortened by 0 bases and J by 10 bases, with 13 bases between the two germline ends. The V gene's germline CDR1 is MNHEY and CDR2 SVGAGI. The CDR3 coding sequence is TGTGCCAGCAGTTACTCGGGAGGGGATAGCTCACCCCTCCACTTT. Its protein is CASSYSGGDSSPLHF.

This clone has only a few counts. The rearrangement joins TRBV2 to TRBJ1-2, with D possibly being TRBD1 (6 bases). Between the trimmed V and J ends, which lost 6 bases and 3 bases, there was a span of 8 bases. CDR1 and CDR2 (germline): SNHLY, FYNNEI. This CDR3 is built from 12 residues. The DNA of the CDR3 is TGTGCCAGCAGCCAGGGGTACTATGGCTACACCTTC. This sequence encodes CASSQGYYGYTF.

This chain joins TRBV28 and TRBJ2-7, with TRBD2 identical over 7 bases. The CDR3 spans 15 residues. The V gene end was trimmed by 5 bases and the J gene end by 0 bases; junction bases not matched to a gene: 7. Germline CDR1 reads MDHEN; CDR2 reads SYDVKM. The CDR3 DNA sequence: TGTGCCAGCAGTCATGGGGGGGGGAGCTCCTACGAGCAGTACTTC. Residues: CASSHGGGSSYEQYF.

This clone was counted a few times. The chain uses TRBV7-8 and TRBJ2-1; TRBD2 matches at 13 bases. CDR3 length: 15 residues. J lost 7 bases, V lost 6 bases, and 6 bases had no gene match. Looked up from germline, CDR1 is SGHVS and CDR2 is FQNEAQ. CDR3 sequence: CASSWTSGRPNEQFF. Here the CDR3 DNA reads TGTGCCAGCAGTTGGACTAGCGGGAGACCGAATGAGCAGTTCTTC.

This chain links TRBV29-1 with TRBJ2-1; 7 nucleotides align to TRBD1. With 7 bases clipped from V and 6 bases from J, the junction kept 15 bases outside the gene matches. The CDR3 extends over 15 amino acids. Per the germline V gene, CDR1 is SQVTM and CDR2 is ANQGSEA. The CDR3 DNA reads as TGCAGCGCCCCAGACAGGGCGGAGGTAGGCAATGAGCAGTTCTTC. It encodes CSAPDRAEVGNEQFF.

This clone has just a few counts. This chain connects TRBV11-1 to TRBJ1-3; tentative D call: TRBD1 (6 bases). This CDR3 is 16 amino acids long. V lost 5 bases, J lost 0 bases, and 14 bases lay in between. Germline lookup yields CDR1 SGHAT and CDR2 FQDESV (reference sequence). The CDR3 loop reads CASSIGQPYSGNTIYF. The CDR3 region has the DNA TGTGCCAGCAGCATCGGACAGCCCTACTCTGGAAACACCATATATTTT.

DNA of the CDR3: TGTGCCAGCAGCCAACTCAGTCAAGAGACCCAGTACTTC. Amino acids: CASSQLSQETQYF. The gene calls are TRBV4-2 and TRBJ2-5, with no clear D. V shed 2 bases and J shed 2 bases, with 6 bases lying between them. The CDR3 is made up of 13 amino acids. Germline values: CDR1 LGHNA, CDR2 YNFKEQ.

The CDR3 sequence is CASSGGLAGDTTFYEQYF. CDR3 DNA sequence: TGTGCCAGCAGTGGGGGACTAGCGGGGGACACAACATTCTACGAGCAGTACTTC. The chain couples TRBV2 to TRBJ2-7, with TRBD2 matching 14 bases. Germline assignment: CDR1 SNHLY and CDR2 FYNNEI. There are 18 residues in the CDR3. The V and J ends lost 4 bases and 3 bases, in that order; junction bases with no gene match: 11.

The chain employs TRBV5-6 and TRBJ2-7; 10 bases align to TRBD2. The V and J ends lost 1 base and 3 bases, in that order; junction bases with no gene match: 4. The germline CDR1 and CDR2 sequences are SGHDT and YYEEEE. CDR3 length: 15 amino acids. CDR3 sequence (DNA): TGTGCCAGCAGCTTGTGGGTAGCGGGGGGCTACGAGCAGTACTTC. Translating it yields CASSLWVAGGYEQYF.

The chain has TRBV5-1 and TRBJ2-7; TRBD1 might be the D (6 bases). This CDR3 has 13 residues. Per germline, CDR1 SGHRS and CDR2 YFSETQ. V was trimmed by 6 bases and J by 3 bases, leaving 13 bases between them. The CDR3 here is CASTLQGDYEQYF. In DNA, the CDR3 is TGCGCCAGCACTTTACAGGGCGACTACGAGCAGTACTTC.

This chain connects TRBV29-1 to TRBJ2-5; D may be TRBD1 (6 bases). The V gene's germline CDR1 is SQVTM and CDR2 ANQGSEA. The V end was cut by 6 bases, the J end by 5 bases, with 16 bases between. This CDR3 spans 13 amino acids. The CDR3 DNA follows: TGCAGCGTGGCCCTGGACAGTGGGGAGACCCAGTACTTC. Translation gives CSVALDSGETQYF. Filled out from reference TRBV29-1 and TRBJ2-5, the complete variable domain reads SAVISQKPSRDICQRGTSLTIQCQVDSQVTMMFWYRQQPGQSLTLIATANQGSEATYESGFVIDKFPISRPNLTFSTLTVSNMSPEDSSIYLCSVALDSGETQYFGPGTRLLVL.

V usage is TRBV5-1 and J usage is TRBJ2-2; TRBD1 agrees at 10 bases. The ends lost 1 base at V and 2 bases at J; junction bases unmatched: 5. In germline, CDR1 is SGHRS, CDR2 YFSETQ. CDR3 length: 17 residues. The CDR3 sequence is CASSLMRQGANTGELFF. CDR3 in DNA: TGCGCCAGCAGCTTGATGAGACAGGGGGCCAACACCGGGGAGCTGTTTTTT.

Note on this clone: A junction end diverges from the germline sequence, so it may reflect a read error. V gene TRBV20-1 combines with J gene TRBJ1-2; 10 nucleotides align to TRBD1. This CDR3 is 10 amino acids long. CDR1 and CDR2 (germline): DFQATT, SNEGSKA (reference sequence). CDR3 sequence reads: CSAFRTGGFF. The CDR3 coding sequence is TGCAGTGCCTTCAGGACAGGGGGATTCTTC.

The rearrangement links TRBV4-1 to TRBJ2-7; maybe TRBD2 (5 bases). V was cut by 4 bases and J by 4 bases, with 20 bases left in between. The germline gives CDR1 MGHRA, CDR2 YSYEKL. The CDR3 is made up of 16 amino acids. DNA of the CDR3: TGCGCCAGCAGCCGAACAATGGCGGAGGATAGGTACGAGCAGTACTTC. It codes for CASSRTMAEDRYEQYF.

The chain couples TRBV24-1 to TRBJ2-3, with TRBD2 matching over 11 bases. The V gene's germline CDR1 is KGHDR and CDR2 SFDVKD. The V and J ends lost 2 bases and 4 bases, in that order; junction bases with no gene match: 7. The CDR3 length is 17 residues. This CDR3 reads CATSDSYSGRAADTQYF. In nucleotides, the CDR3 is TGTGCCACCAGTGATTCATATAGCGGGAGGGCCGCAGATACGCAGTATTTT.